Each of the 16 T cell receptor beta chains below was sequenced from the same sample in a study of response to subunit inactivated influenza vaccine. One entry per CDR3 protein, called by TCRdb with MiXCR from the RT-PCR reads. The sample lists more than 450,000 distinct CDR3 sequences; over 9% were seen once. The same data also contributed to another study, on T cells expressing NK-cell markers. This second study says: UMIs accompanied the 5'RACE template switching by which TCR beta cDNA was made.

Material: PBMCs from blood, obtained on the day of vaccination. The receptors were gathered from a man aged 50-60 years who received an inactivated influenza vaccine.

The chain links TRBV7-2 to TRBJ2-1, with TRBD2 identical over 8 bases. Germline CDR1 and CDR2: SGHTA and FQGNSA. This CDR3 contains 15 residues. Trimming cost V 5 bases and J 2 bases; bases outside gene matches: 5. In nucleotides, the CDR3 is TGTGCCAGCAGCACATCTAGCGGGCCCTACAATGAGCAGTTCTTC. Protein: CASSTSSGPYNEQFF.

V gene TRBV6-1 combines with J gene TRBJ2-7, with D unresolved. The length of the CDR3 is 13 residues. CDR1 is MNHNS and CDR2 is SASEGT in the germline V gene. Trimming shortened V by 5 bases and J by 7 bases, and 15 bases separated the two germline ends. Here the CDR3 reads CASSPLTEREQYF. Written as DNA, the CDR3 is TGTGCCAGCAGTCCCCTGACGGAGAGGGAGCAGTACTTC.

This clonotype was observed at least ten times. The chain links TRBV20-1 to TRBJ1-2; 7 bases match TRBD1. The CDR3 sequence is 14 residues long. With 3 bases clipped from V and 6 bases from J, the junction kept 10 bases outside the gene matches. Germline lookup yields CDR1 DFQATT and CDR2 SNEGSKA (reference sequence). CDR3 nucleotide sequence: TGCAGTGCTAGGGACACAGGGGTCAAAGATGGCTACACCTTC. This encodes CSARDTGVKDGYTF.

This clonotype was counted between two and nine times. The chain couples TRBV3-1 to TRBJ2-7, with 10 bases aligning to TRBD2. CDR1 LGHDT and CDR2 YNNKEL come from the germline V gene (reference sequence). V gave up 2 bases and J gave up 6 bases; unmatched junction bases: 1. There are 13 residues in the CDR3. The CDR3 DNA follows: TGTGCCAGCAGCCAAACTAGCGGGACCGAGCAGTACTTC. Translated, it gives CASSQTSGTEQYF.

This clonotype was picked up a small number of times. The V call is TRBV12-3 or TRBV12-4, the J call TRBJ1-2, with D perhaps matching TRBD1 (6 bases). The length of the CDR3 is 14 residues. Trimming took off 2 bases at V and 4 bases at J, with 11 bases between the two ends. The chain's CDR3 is CASSLSAGAYGYTF. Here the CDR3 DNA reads TGTGCCAGCAGTTTATCGGCAGGGGCCTATGGCTACACCTTC.

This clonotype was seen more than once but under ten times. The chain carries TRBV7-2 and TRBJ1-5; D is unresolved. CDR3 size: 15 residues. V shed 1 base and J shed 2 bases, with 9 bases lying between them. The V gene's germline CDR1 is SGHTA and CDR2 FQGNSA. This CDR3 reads CASSLEALGNQPQHF. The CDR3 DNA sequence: TGTGCCAGCAGCTTAGAGGCGCTGGGCAATCAGCCCCAGCATTTT.

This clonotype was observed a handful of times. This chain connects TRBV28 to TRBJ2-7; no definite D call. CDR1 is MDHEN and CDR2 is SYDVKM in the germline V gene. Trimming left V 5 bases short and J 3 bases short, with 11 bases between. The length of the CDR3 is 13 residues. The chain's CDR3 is CASSPEIVYEQYF. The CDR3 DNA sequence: TGTGCCAGCAGTCCCGAAATAGTCTACGAGCAGTACTTC.

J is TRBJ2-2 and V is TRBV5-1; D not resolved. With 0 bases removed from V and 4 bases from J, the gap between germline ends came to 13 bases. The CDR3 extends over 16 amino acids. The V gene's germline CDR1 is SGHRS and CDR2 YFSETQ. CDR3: CASSLAGTSSTGELFF. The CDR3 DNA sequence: TGCGCCAGCAGCTTGGCAGGAACGAGCAGCACCGGGGAGCTGTTTTTT.

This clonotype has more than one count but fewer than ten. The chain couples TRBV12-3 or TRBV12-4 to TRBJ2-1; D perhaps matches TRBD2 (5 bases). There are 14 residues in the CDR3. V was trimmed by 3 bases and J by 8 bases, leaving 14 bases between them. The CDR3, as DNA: TGTGCCAGCAGTTTCTACATTACTAGGGATGAGCAGTTCTTC. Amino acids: CASSFYITRDEQFF.

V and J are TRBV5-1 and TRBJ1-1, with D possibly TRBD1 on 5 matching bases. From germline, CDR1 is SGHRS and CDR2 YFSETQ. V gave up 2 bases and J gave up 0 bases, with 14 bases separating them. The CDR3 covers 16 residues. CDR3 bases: TGCGCCAGCAGCTTATCGCGCGGACACCTGAACACTGAAGCTTTCTTT. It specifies CASSLSRGHLNTEAFF.

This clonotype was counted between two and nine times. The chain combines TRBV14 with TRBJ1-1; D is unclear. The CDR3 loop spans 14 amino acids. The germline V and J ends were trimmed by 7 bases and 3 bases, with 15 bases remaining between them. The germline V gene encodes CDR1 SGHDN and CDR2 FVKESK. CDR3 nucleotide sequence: TGTGCCAGCACCTCATGGGGTGAGGACACTGAAGCTTTCTTT. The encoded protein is CASTSWGEDTEAFF. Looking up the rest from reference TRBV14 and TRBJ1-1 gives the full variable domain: EAGVTQFPSHSVIEKGQTVTLRCDPISGHDNLYWYRRVMGKEIKFLLHFVKESKQDESGMPNNRFLAERTGGTYSTLKVQPAELEDSGVYFCASTSWGEDTEAFFGQGTRLTVV.

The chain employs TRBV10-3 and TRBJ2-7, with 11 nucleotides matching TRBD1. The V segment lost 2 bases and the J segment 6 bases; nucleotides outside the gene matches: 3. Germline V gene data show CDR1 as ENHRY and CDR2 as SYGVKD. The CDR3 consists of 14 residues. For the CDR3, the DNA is TGTGCCATCAGTGAGGCCGGGACAGGGGGCGAGCAGTACTTC. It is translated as CAISEAGTGGEQYF.

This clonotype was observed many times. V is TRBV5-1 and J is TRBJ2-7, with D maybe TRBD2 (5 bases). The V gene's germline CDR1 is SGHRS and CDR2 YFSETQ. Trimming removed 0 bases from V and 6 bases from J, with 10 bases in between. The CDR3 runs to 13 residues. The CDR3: CASSLDRDGEQYF. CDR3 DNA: TGCGCCAGCAGCTTGGATCGGGATGGCGAGCAGTACTTC.

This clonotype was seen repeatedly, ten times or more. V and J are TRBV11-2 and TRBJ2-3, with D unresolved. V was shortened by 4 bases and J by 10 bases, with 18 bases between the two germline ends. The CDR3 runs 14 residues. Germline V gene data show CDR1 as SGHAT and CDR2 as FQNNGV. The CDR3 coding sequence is TGTGCCAGCAGCTGGTCGACGGCTTCCGATGCGCAGTATTTT. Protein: CASSWSTASDAQYF.

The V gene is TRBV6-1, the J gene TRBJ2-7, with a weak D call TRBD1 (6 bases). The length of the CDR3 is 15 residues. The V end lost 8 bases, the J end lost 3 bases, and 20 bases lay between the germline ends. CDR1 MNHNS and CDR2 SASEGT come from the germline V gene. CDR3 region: CASSLTTGTHYEQYF. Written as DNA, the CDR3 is TGTGCCAGCTCTCTAACCACCGGGACACACTACGAGCAGTACTTC.

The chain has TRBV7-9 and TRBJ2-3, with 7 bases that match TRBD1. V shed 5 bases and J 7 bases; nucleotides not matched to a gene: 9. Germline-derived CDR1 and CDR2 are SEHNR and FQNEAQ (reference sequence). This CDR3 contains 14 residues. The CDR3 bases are TGTGCCAGCAGCGTCGACAGGGCCAGTTATACGCAGTATTTT. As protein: CASSVDRASYTQYF. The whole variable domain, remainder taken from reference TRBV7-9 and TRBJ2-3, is DTGVSQNPRHKITKRGQNVTFRCDPISEHNRLYWYRQTLGQGPEFLTYFQNEAQLEKSRLLSDRFSAERPKGSFSTLEIQRTEQGDSAMYLCASSVDRASYTQYFGPGTRLTVL.